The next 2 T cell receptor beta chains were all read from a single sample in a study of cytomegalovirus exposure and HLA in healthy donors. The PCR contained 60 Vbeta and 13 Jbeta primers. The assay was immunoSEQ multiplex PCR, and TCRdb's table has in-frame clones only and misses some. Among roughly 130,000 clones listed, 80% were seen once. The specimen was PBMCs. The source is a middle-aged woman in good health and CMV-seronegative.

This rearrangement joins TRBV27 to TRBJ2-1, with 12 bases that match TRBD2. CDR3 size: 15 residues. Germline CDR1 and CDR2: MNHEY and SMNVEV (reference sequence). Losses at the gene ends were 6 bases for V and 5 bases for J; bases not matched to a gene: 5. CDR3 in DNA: TGTGCCAGCAGCTCGACTAGCGGGAGTCACAATGAGCAGTTCTTC. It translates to CASSSTSGSHNEQFF.

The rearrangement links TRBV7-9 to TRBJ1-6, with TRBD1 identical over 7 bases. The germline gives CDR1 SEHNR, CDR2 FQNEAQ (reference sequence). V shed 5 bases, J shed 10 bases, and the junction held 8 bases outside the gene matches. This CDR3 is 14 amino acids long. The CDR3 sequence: CASSHETGASPLHF. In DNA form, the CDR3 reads TGTGCCAGCAGCCATGAAACAGGGGCGTCACCCCTCCACTTT. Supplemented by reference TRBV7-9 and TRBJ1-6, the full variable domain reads DTGVSQNPRHKITKRGQNVTFRCDPISEHNRLYWYRQTLGQGPEFLTYFQNEAQLEKSRLLSDRFSAERPKGSFSTLEIQRTEQGDSAMYLCASSHETGASPLHFGNGTRLTVT.